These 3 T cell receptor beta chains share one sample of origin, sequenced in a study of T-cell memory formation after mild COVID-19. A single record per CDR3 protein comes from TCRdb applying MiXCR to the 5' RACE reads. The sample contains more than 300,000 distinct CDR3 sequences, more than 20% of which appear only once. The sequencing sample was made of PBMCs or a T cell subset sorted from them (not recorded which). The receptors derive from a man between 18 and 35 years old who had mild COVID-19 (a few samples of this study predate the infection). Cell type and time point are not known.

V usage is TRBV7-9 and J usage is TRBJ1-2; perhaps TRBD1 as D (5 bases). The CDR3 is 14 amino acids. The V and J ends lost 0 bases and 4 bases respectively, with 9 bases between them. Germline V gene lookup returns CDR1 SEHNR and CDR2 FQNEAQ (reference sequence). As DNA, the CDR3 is TGTGCCAGCAGCTTAGCGGGGGTTCCCTATGGCTACACCTTC. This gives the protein CASSLAGVPYGYTF.

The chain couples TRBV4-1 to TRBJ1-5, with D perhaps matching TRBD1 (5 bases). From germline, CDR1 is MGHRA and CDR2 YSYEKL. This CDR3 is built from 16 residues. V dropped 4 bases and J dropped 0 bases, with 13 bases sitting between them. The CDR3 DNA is TGCGCCAGCAGCCCCTGGGGACGCAATAGCAATCAGCCCCAGCATTTT. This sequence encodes CASSPWGRNSNQPQHF.

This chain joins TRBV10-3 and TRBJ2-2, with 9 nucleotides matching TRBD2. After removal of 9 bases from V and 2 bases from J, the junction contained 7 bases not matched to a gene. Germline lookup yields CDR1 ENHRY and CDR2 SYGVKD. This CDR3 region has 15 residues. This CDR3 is CAIFKRGDNTGELFF. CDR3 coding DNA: TGTGCCATTTTCAAGCGGGGGGACAACACCGGGGAGCTGTTTTTT.